This T cell receptor beta chain was sequenced for a study of blood T cell repertoires in COVID-19. Study background: Samples of COVID-19 (acute and convalescent) were obtained from the United States, Italy and Spain. Sources were T cells, B-cell-depleted T cells, or PBMCs; the material itself was cDNA or gDNA.

In the original processing: Amplifying reference gene primers gave estimates of nucleated cell counts. Produced via immunoSEQ multiplex PCR; TCRdb's table is partial and in-frame only. The DNA gave D and trimming, while V, J and clone size come from that table. The repertoire holds around 100,000 clones, with around nine tenths as singletons. Germline lookup yields CDR1 SGDLS and CDR2 YYNGEE. The CDR3 contains 16 residues. Between the trimmed V and J ends, which lost 0 bases and 2 bases, there was a span of 12 bases. The sequence came from a man aged 50 or older with acute or convalescent COVID-19. The chain employs TRBV9 and TRBJ2-1, with D hard to call. The source material was peripheral blood. Here the CDR3 DNA reads TGTGCCAGCAGCGTAGCCGTACGAGGAACCTACAATGAGCAGTTCTTC. This gives the protein CASSVAVRGTYNEQFF.